The present TCR beta chain was sequenced within a study of shared clonotypes between healthy human individuals. Study-wide background: Per-donor plates numbered three CD4 naive, three CD4 memory, two CD8 naive and one CD8 memory.

Regarding this clone: Its antigen is unidentified. A read error may be the cause here, since a much bigger clone is one base away. The same CDR3 arises from other DNA sequences in this sample as well.

The assay was immunoSEQ multiplex PCR, and TCRdb's table has in-frame clones only and misses some. The repertoire consists of roughly 300,000 clones, with around 79% occurring once and the leading ten covering 10%. The study's findings and limits: Of the naive CD4 clonotypes, roughly 5.5% were shared across a few donors. Memory subsets generally showed lower estimated richness than naive subsets.

Trimming removed 5 bases at V and 3 bases at J, with 13 bases between. This CDR3 spans 14 amino acids. Germline V CDR1 and CDR2: SEHNR, FQNEAQ (reference sequence). This TCR was recovered from a man aged 25-45 years in good health. The specimen was memory CD4+ T cells sorted from blood. Indicated subset: CD45RA-negative fraction. The V gene is TRBV7-9, the J gene TRBJ1-2, with TRBD1 as a possible D gene (5 bases). The CDR3 protein is CASSRGRLDYGYTF. The CDR3 DNA is TGTGCCAGCAGCCGGGGACGCCTGGACTATGGCTACACCTTC.